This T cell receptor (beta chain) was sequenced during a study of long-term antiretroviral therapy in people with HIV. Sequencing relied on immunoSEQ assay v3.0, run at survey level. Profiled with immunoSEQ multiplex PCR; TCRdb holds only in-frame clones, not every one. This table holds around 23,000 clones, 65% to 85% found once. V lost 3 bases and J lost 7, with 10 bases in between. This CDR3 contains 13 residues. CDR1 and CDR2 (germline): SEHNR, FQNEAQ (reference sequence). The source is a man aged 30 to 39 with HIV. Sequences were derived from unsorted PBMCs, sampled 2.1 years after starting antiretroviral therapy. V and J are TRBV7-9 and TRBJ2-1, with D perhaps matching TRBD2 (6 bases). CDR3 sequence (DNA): TGTGCCAGCAGCTTGAATAGCGGAAATGAGCAGTTCTTC. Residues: CASSLNSGNEQFF.